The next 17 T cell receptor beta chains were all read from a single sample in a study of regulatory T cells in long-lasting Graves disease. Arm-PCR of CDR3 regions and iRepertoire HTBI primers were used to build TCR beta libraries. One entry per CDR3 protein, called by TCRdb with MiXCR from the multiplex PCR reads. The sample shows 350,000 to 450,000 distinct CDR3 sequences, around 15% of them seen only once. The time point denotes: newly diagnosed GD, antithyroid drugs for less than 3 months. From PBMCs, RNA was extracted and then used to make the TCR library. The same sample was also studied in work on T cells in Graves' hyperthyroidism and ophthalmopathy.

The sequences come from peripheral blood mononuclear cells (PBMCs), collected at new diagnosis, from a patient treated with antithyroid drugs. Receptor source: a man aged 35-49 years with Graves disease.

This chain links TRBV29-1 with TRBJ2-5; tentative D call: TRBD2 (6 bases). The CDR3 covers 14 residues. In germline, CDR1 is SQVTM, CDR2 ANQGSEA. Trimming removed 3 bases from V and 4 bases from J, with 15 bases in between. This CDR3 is CSVELGRGGETQYF. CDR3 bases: TGCAGCGTTGAGCTGGGCCGGGGAGGAGAGACCCAGTACTTC.

The CDR3: CSAETGLAGNTIYF. The CDR3 DNA sequence: TGCAGCGCAGAGACAGGGCTCGCTGGAAACACCATATATTTT. V is TRBV29-1 and J is TRBJ1-3; 7 nucleotides match TRBD1. The CDR3 is 14 amino acids. V was clipped by 7 bases and J by 2 bases; unmatched bases: 8. Germline lookup yields CDR1 SQVTM and CDR2 ANQGSEA.

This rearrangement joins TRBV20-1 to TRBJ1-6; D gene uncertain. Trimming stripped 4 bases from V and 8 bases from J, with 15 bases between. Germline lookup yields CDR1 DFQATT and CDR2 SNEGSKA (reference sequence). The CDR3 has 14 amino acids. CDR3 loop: CSAKVNVPHSPLHF. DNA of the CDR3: TGCAGTGCTAAAGTTAATGTGCCCCATTCACCCCTCCACTTT.

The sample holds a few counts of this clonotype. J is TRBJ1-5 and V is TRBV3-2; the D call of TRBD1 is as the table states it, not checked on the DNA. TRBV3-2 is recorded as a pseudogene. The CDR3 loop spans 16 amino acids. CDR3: CASSPTPRDRSQPQHF. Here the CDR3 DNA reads TGTGCCAGCAGCCCCACCCCCAGGGACAGGTCACAGCCCCAGCATTTT.

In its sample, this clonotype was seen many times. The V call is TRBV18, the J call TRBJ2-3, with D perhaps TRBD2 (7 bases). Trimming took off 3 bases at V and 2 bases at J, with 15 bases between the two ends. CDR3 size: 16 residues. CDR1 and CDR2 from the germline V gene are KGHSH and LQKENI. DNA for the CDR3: TGTGCCAGCTCACCCCCTCCGCGGGGGCCCACAGATACGCAGTATTTT. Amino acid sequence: CASSPPPRGPTDTQYF.

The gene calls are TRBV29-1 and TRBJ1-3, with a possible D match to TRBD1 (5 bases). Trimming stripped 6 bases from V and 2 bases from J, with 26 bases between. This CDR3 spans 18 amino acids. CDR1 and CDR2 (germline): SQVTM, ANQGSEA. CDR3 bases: TGCAGCGTCCACGTATTCGGGCAGGGTAATATCCCTGGAAACACCATATATTTT. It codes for CSVHVFGQGNIPGNTIYF.

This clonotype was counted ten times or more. The CDR3 nucleotides are TGCAGTGCCAGGACAGGGATGAACACCGGGGAGCTGTTTTTT. This gives the protein CSARTGMNTGELFF. The chain recombines TRBV20-1 with TRBJ2-2; 8 bases agree with TRBD1. V lost 6 bases and J lost 1; bases outside the gene matches: 4. The germline V gene has CDR1 DFQATT and CDR2 SNEGSKA (reference sequence). CDR3 length: 14 residues.

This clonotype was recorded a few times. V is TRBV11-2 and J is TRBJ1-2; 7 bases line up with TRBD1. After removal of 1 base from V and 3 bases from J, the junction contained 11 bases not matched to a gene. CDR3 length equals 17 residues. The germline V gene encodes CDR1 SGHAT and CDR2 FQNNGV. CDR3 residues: CASSLAEWDSSYYGYTF. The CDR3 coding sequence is TGTGCCAGCAGCTTAGCGGAATGGGACAGCTCGTACTATGGCTACACCTTC.

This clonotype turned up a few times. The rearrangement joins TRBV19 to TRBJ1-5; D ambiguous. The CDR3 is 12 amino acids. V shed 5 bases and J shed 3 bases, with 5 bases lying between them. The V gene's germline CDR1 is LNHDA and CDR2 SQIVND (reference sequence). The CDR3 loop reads CASSRHNQPQHF. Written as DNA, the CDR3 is TGTGCCAGTAGTCGCCACAATCAGCCCCAGCATTTT.

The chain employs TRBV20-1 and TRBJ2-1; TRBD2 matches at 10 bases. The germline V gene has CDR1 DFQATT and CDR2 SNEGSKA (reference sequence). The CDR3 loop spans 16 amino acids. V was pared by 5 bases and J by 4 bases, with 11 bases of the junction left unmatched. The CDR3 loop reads CSAGLYSGGIYNEQFF. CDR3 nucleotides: TGCAGTGCTGGACTTTATAGCGGGGGGATTTACAATGAGCAGTTCTTC.

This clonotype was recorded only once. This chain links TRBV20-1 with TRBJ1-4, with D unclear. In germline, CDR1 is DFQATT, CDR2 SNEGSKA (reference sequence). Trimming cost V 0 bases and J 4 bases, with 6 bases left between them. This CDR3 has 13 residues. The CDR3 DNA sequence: TGCAGTGCTAGAGATCCCGTTAATGAAAAACTGTTTTTT. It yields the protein CSARDPVNEKLFF.

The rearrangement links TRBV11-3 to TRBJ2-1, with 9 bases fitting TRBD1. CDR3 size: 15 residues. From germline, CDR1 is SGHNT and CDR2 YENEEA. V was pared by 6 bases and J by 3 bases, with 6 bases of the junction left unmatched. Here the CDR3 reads CASSGQGTGYNEQFF. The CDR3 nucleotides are TGTGCCAGCAGTGGACAGGGGACGGGCTACAATGAGCAGTTCTTC.

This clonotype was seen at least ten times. The CDR3 DNA reads TGTGCCAGCGGGAACAGGGCTAGGAATTCACCCCTCCACTTT. Amino acid sequence: CASGNRARNSPLHF. This chain uses TRBV2 with TRBJ1-6, with a weak D call TRBD1 (6 bases). CDR1 is SNHLY and CDR2 is FYNNEI in the germline V gene. The CDR3 is made up of 14 amino acids. With 8 bases removed from V and 7 bases from J, the gap between germline ends came to 15 bases.

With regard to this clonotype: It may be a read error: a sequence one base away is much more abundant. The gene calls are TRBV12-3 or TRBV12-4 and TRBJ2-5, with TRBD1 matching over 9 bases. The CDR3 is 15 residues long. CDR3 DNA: TGTACCAGCAGACGGGACAGGGTGGGACAAGAGACCCAGTACTTC. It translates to CTSRRDRVGQETQYF.

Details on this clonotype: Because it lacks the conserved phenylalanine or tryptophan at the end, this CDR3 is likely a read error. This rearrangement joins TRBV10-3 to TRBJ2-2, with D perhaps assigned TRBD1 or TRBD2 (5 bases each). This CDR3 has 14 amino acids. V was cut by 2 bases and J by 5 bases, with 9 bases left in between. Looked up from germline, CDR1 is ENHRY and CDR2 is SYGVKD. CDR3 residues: CAISELGRTGELFS. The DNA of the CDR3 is TGTGCCATCAGTGAGCTGGGACGGACCGGGGAGCTGTTTTCT.

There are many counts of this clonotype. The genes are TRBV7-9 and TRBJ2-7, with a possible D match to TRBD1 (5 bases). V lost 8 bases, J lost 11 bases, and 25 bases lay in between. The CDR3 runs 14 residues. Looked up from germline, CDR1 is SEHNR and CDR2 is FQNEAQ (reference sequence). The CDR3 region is CASARPDNPSPEYF. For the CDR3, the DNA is TGTGCCAGCGCTAGACCGGACAATCCATCTCCGGAGTACTTC.

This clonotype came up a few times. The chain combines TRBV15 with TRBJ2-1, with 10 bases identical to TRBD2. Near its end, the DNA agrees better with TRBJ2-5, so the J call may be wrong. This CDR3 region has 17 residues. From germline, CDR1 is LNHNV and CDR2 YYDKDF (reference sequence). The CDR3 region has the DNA TGTGCCACCAGCAGCGGGAAGCTAGCGGGGGAACAAGAGACCCAGTACTTC. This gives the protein CATSSGKLAGEQETQYF.